Listed below are T cell receptor beta chains from one sample, sequenced in a study of control samples from healthy donors and cancer patients. Data came from immunoSEQ multiplex PCR; TCRdb stores just in-frame clones and leaves some out. The table records 150,000 or so clones, just under 95% of them present only once. The sequenced sample consisted of blood. The receptors were gathered from a man younger than 35 in good health. The CDR3 runs from the conserved cysteine through the conserved F or W. D genes are given only for firm matches. Rows may omit the clone size; those that give it use once, few, many or a size class.

clone size,V gene,J gene,D gene,CDR3 DNA,CDR3 protein
-,TRBV6-2/TRBV6-3,TRBJ1-5,-,TGTGCCAGCAGCCCACTGACACGCTATAGCAATCAGCCCCAGCATTTT,CASSPLTRYSNQPQHF
-,TRBV4-1,TRBJ2-3,TRBD2,TGCGCCAGCAGCCCGTATCGGGGCGGGGGGGCCTTTACGCAGTATTTT,CASSPYRGGGAFTQYF
-,TRBV9,TRBJ2-5,-,TGTGCCAGCAGCGCAACCAATGCGGAGACCCAGTACTTC,CASSATNAETQYF
-,TRBV27,TRBJ2-7,TRBD1,TGTGCCAGCAGTCTACGTCCGGGGACAGCCTTCTGGGGAGAGCAGTACTTC,CASSLRPGTAFWGEQYF
-,TRBV9,TRBJ1-1,-,TGTGCCAGCAGCCCCGGGGCGGACACTGAAGCTTTCTTT,CASSPGADTEAFF
few,TRBV4-1,TRBJ1-6,-,TGCGCCAGCCGTACGAGGGACTGGACTAATTCACCCCTCCACTTT,CASRTRDWTNSPLHF
-,TRBV6-5,TRBJ2-3,-,TGTGCCAGCAGTTACTCATCAGGGAACACAGATACGCAGTATTTT,CASSYSSGNTDTQYF
few,TRBV3-1/TRBV3-2,TRBJ1-5,TRBD1,TGTGCCAGCAGGGGACAGGGGTACCAGCATTTT,CASRGQGYQHF
-,TRBV5-1,TRBJ1-3,TRBD1,TGCGCCAGCAGCGGAATCGGACAGGGGGAAGGTACCATATATTTT,CASSGIGQGEGTIYF
-,TRBV28,TRBJ2-1,-,TGTGCCAGCAGTTCCTTTCTGGCTGAGCAGTTCTTC,CASSSFLAEQFF
-,TRBV21-1,TRBJ2-7,-,TGTGCCATAGTGTTGGGGGGGTACGAGCAGTACTTC,CAIVLGGYEQYF
-,TRBV3-1/TRBV3-2,TRBJ1-1,-,TGTGCCAGCAGCCAACACCGTACAGCTTTCTTT,CASSQHRTAFF
-,TRBV12-3/TRBV12-4,TRBJ1-2,-,TGTGCCAGCAGTTTAGCGCTAAGGGGTGGCTACACCTTC,CASSLALRGGYTF
-,TRBV3-1/TRBV3-2,TRBJ1-4,-,TGTGCCAGCAGCCAAGGCCCCCAGGGACTGAAGATGGCTAATGAAAAACTGTTTTTT,CASSQGPQGLKMANEKLFF
-,TRBV6-5,TRBJ2-1,-,TGTGCCAGCAGTCCGATACAGGGTAATGAGCAGTTCTTC,CASSPIQGNEQFF
-,TRBV6-5,TRBJ2-3,-,TGTGCCAGCAGTTTGAGGGGTTTTACCACAGATACGCAGTATTTT,CASSLRGFTTDTQYF
-,TRBV6-5,TRBJ1-2,-,TGTGCCAGCAGTTACAGCGGCAAAGGCTACACCTTC,CASSYSGKGYTF
-,TRBV7-9,TRBJ1-1,TRBD1,TGTGCCAGCAGCCCCCTAGGGGGCCTCCCCACTGAAGCTTTCTTT,CASSPLGGLPTEAFF
-,TRBV4-1,TRBJ2-7,-,TGCGCCAGCAGCCAAGATTGGGCGGGGTACGAGCAGTACTTC,CASSQDWAGYEQYF
-,TRBV11-2,TRBJ2-2,-,TGTGCCAGCAGCTCGCTTGGTAGAGGGTCGAACACCGGGGAGCTGTTTTTT,CASSSLGRGSNTGELFF
-,TRBV7-9,TRBJ1-1,TRBD1,TGTGCCAGCAGCCTAACAGGGGATAGGTCTTTCTTT,CASSLTGDRSFF
-,TRBV5-6,TRBJ2-5,-,TGTGCCAGCAGCTTGACAGCAAACTACCAAGAGACCCAGTACTTC,CASSLTANYQETQYF
-,TRBV6-5,TRBJ1-1,-,TGTGCCGCCGGCAGGGGATTGAACACTGAAGCTTTCTTT,CAAGRGLNTEAFF
-,TRBV2,TRBJ2-3,TRBD2,TGTGCCAGCAGTGGGGCTAGCGGGGCGAGCACAGATACGCAGTATTTT,CASSGASGASTDTQYF
-,TRBV4-2,TRBJ2-5,TRBD1,TGTGCCAGCAGCCATTCCGGGACAGGGGAAGAGACCCAGTACTTC,CASSHSGTGEETQYF
-,TRBV4-2,TRBJ1-2,TRBD1,TGTGCCAGCAGCCAAGATAGGGGACAGGGAAGTGGCGGCTACACCTTC,CASSQDRGQGSGGYTF
-,TRBV6-1,TRBJ1-2,-,TGTGCCAGCAGTGAATCAGGACCCTATGGCTACACCTTC,CASSESGPYGYTF
-,TRBV27,TRBJ1-2,-,TGTGCCAGCAGTCCTGCCCTCCGGGCGGGATATAACTATGGCTACACCTTC,CASSPALRAGYNYGYTF
-,TRBV11-2,TRBJ1-2,TRBD1,TGTGCCAGCAGCTTATTTGGCAGGGGGGTTTCTAGTTATGGCTACACCTTC,CASSLFGRGVSSYGYTF
-,TRBV18,TRBJ2-7,TRBD1,TGTGCCAGCTCACCTGGACAGGGCGAGCAGTACTTC,CASSPGQGEQYF
-,TRBV9,TRBJ2-1,TRBD2,TGTGCCAGCAGCCTTGGGGCTAGCGGGGTCGGTGAGCAGTTCTTC,CASSLGASGVGEQFF
-,TRBV9,TRBJ2-3,-,TGTGCCAGCAGCGGGCAAAGGGGCGGTCTGAGCACAGATACGCAGTATTTT,CASSGQRGGLSTDTQYF
-,TRBV7-9,TRBJ1-2,-,TGTGCCAGCAGCTTAGGTAGACCATATGGCTACACCTTC,CASSLGRPYGYTF
-,TRBV9,TRBJ1-1,-,TGTGCCAGCAGCGTTGGGGGGATCACTGAAGCTTTCTTT,CASSVGGITEAFF
-,TRBV9,TRBJ2-2,TRBD2,TGTGCCAGCAGCGCATCTGGCGGGGGAAACACCGGGGAGCTGTTTTTT,CASSASGGGNTGELFF
-,TRBV5-1,TRBJ2-2,-,TGCGCCAGCAGCTTGGAGTACACCGGGGAGCTGTTTTTT,CASSLEYTGELFF
-,TRBV19,TRBJ1-5,-,TGTGCCAGTAGTTTGGGGTTCCAGCCCCAGCATTTT,CASSLGFQPQHF
-,TRBV5-1,TRBJ2-7,TRBD1,TGCGCCAGCAGCTTGTTCTCCGGGACAGGGGGGGACGAGCAGTACTTC,CASSLFSGTGGDEQYF
-,TRBV5-1,TRBJ1-3,-,TGCGCCAGCAGGTCCGGGACCCCCTCTGGAAACACCATATATTTT,CASRSGTPSGNTIYF
many,TRBV10-1,TRBJ1-3,TRBD1,TGCGCCCGCGGACAGGGCCCCTCTGGAAACACCATATATTTT,CARGQGPSGNTIYF
-,TRBV2,TRBJ2-1,TRBD2,TGTGCCAGCAGTTCCTACACCTTAGCGGGGGGGCGGGATGAGCAGTTCTTC,CASSSYTLAGGRDEQFF
-,TRBV7-9,TRBJ1-1,-,TGTGCCAGCAGCCCCCCATCAGGGATAAGGGAAGCTTTCTTT,CASSPPSGIREAFF
few,TRBV2,TRBJ2-2,TRBD2,TGTGCCAGCAGAGCGGGGGGAGTCACCGGGGAGCTGTTTTTT,CASRAGGVTGELFF